This T cell receptor beta chain was retrieved from a study of blood T cell repertoires in COVID-19. Overall study: Samples taken during acute and convalescent COVID-19 were collected in the United States, Italy and Spain.

Original data processing: Reference gene primer amplification gave estimated nucleated cell counts. Data came from immunoSEQ multiplex PCR; TCRdb stores just in-frame clones and leaves some out. The V and J calls and clone size are taken from that table; D and trimming were inferred from the DNA. Of 30,000 to 35,000 clones listed, roughly 91% are singletons. Sequencing was carried out using peripheral blood. This clonotype was obtained from a man aged 55 to 70 with active COVID-19.

The CDR3 sequence is CAITPRKQNTIYF. CDR3 coding DNA: TGTGCCATCACCCCCCGAAAGCAAAACACCATATATTTT. The gene calls are TRBV10-3 and TRBJ1-3, with D unclear. The CDR3 consists of 13 residues. CDR1 is ENHRY and CDR2 is SYGVKD in the germline V gene. Trimming left V 7 bases short and J 6 bases short, with 13 bases between.